The 18 T cell receptor beta chains listed next were all sequenced from one sample in a study of a mutant IDH1 vaccine in newly diagnosed glioma. Time point denoted: week 35, safety follow-up. Every single dose of the vaccine, 300 ug of mutant IDH1 20-mer peptide, came with topical imiquimod. The antigens for these receptors are not known. The repertoire was sequenced with immunoSEQ multiplex PCR; TCRdb's copy has only in-frame clones and lacks some. The repertoire holds tens of thousands of clones, with 88% as singletons. This specimen was PBMCs, taken from a glioma patient whose treatment included an IDH1 peptide vaccine. Receptors originate from a woman aged 40 to 50 with glioma.

V usage is TRBV5-4 and J usage is TRBJ1-5; no clear D gene. Trimming took off 0 bases at V and 0 bases at J, with 7 bases between the two ends. The CDR3 length is 15 residues. Germline CDR1 is SGHNT and CDR2 is YYREEE (reference sequence). This CDR3 reads CASSLGQTSNQPQHF. The CDR3 DNA sequence: TGTGCCAGCAGCTTGGGGCAGACTAGCAATCAGCCCCAGCATTTT.

This chain links TRBV12-5 with TRBJ1-5, with D possibly matching TRBD1 (6 bases). The CDR3 consists of 16 residues. The germline CDR1 and CDR2 sequences are LGHNT and FRNRAP. V was clipped by 0 bases and J by 1 base, with 10 bases between them. CDR3 bases: TGTGCTAGTGGTTTGGTACGAGGACAGAGCAATCAGCCCCAGCATTTT. It codes for CASGLVRGQSNQPQHF.

V usage is TRBV7-9 and J usage is TRBJ2-5; TRBD2 aligns across 7 bases. CDR1 SEHNR and CDR2 FQNEAQ come from the germline V gene (reference sequence). The CDR3 is made up of 15 amino acids. Germline trimming cut 5 bases from V and 5 bases from J; bases unmatched to any gene: 11. The CDR3 DNA follows: TGTGCCAGCAGCGAGCCCCCCGGGAGGAGTGAGACCCAGTACTTC. Residues: CASSEPPGRSETQYF.

The rearrangement uses TRBV7-9 and TRBJ1-1; D remains unclear. CDR1 SEHNR and CDR2 FQNEAQ come from the germline V gene (reference sequence). This CDR3 comprises 16 residues. Trimming took 2 bases from V and 0 from J, leaving 13 bases between them. This CDR3 is CASSLYRHPMNTEAFF. In DNA form, the CDR3 reads TGTGCCAGCAGCTTATATAGGCACCCAATGAACACTGAAGCTTTCTTT.

J is TRBJ2-7 and V is TRBV2, with a tentative D call TRBD1 (6 bases). This CDR3 region has 15 residues. Per germline, CDR1 SNHLY and CDR2 FYNNEI. V lost 6 bases and J lost 0, with 15 bases in between. CDR3 sequence: CASSADRSSSYEQYF. In nucleotides, the CDR3 is TGTGCCAGCAGCGCAGACAGGTCGAGCTCCTACGAGCAGTACTTC.

The V call is TRBV5-1, the J call TRBJ2-7, with D possibly TRBD2 on 5 matching bases. This CDR3 is 16 amino acids long. Trimming took 4 bases from V and 5 from J, leaving 22 bases between them. CDR1 is SGHRS, CDR2 YFSETQ, per germline. In DNA, the CDR3 is TGCGCCAGCAGCCTCCCCCGCCGGGATCCGCTTGACGAGCAGTACTTC. This codes for CASSLPRRDPLDEQYF. Variable domain in full (rest from reference TRBV5-1 and TRBJ2-7): KAGVTQTPRYLIKTRGQQVTLSCSPISGHRSVSWYQQTPGQGLQFLFEYFSETQRNKGNFPGRFSGRQFSNSRSEMNVSTLELGDSALYLCASSLPRRDPLDEQYFGPGTRLTVT.

The rearrangement links TRBV14 to TRBJ1-1; 7 bases match TRBD1. The V gene's germline CDR1 is SGHDN and CDR2 FVKESK. The CDR3 has 17 residues. The trim removed 1 base at V and 1 base at J, leaving 9 bases unmatched. This CDR3 reads CASSQVDPDRKNTEAFF. CDR3 bases: TGTGCCAGCAGCCAAGTTGATCCGGACAGGAAGAACACTGAAGCTTTCTTT.

V gene TRBV20-1 combines with J gene TRBJ2-3; no reliable D call. This CDR3 has 11 residues. The V end lost 3 bases, the J end lost 4 bases, and 5 bases lay between the germline ends. Germline CDR1 reads DFQATT; CDR2 reads SNEGSKA (reference sequence). The CDR3 reads CSASRSDTQYF. The CDR3 region has the DNA TGCAGTGCTAGCCGATCAGATACGCAGTATTTT.

The rearrangement links TRBV27 to TRBJ2-3, with D uncertain. V lost 5 bases and J lost 1, with 10 bases in between. The CDR3 totals 14 residues. Germline loops: CDR1 MNHEY, CDR2 SMNVEV (reference sequence). The CDR3 loop is CASSTRRGTDTQYF. In nucleotides, the CDR3 is TGTGCCAGCAGTACCAGACGGGGCACAGATACGCAGTATTTT.

The J gene is TRBJ1-5, the V gene TRBV19, with D uncertain. Germline V gene data show CDR1 as LNHDA and CDR2 as SQIVND (reference sequence). The CDR3 runs to 13 residues. V was cut by 3 bases and J by 9 bases, with 12 bases left in between. The CDR3 here is CASSIPQIRPQHF. The CDR3 DNA reads TGTGCCAGTAGTATTCCCCAGATTCGGCCCCAGCATTTT.

The chain carries TRBV4-2 and TRBJ1-1; D is possibly TRBD1 (5 bases). Between the trimmed V and J ends, which lost 0 bases and 4 bases, there was a span of 15 bases. CDR1 LGHNA and CDR2 YNFKEQ come from the germline V gene. This CDR3 is built from 16 residues. CDR3 amino acids: CASSQEVRGTGTEAFF. In DNA form, the CDR3 reads TGTGCCAGCAGCCAAGAGGTTCGAGGGACCGGCACTGAAGCTTTCTTT.

The chain has TRBV6-5 and TRBJ2-7; no clear D. The CDR3 is 14 amino acids. CDR1 MNHEY and CDR2 SVGAGI come from the germline V gene. V was shortened by 6 bases and J by 3 bases, with 15 bases between the two germline ends. The CDR3 spells CASSLRAVNYEQYF. CDR3 bases: TGTGCCAGCAGCCTACGCGCAGTTAACTACGAGCAGTACTTC.

This chain joins TRBV19 and TRBJ1-5, with D possibly matching TRBD1 (6 bases). CDR1 LNHDA and CDR2 SQIVND come from the germline V gene (reference sequence). CDR3 length: 17 residues. The V and J ends lost 3 bases and 7 bases respectively, with 22 bases between them. CDR3 coding DNA: TGTGCCAGTAGTATTGGGGGGGCGAGTTCGGTTCGGCAGCCCCAGCATTTT. This encodes CASSIGGASSVRQPQHF.

The chain has TRBV7-8 and TRBJ2-7; 7 bases map to TRBD1. With 5 bases clipped from V and 6 bases from J, the junction kept 7 bases outside the gene matches. The CDR3 sequence is 13 residues long. Germline lookup yields CDR1 SGHVS and CDR2 FQNEAQ. Here the CDR3 DNA reads TGTGCCAGCAGCCTCGACAGGGACCGCGAGCAGTACTTC. Translated, it gives CASSLDRDREQYF.

The rearrangement links TRBV7-2 to TRBJ2-1; possibly TRBD1 for D (5 bases). With 4 bases removed from V and 6 bases from J, the gap between germline ends came to 10 bases. Germline CDR1 and CDR2: SGHTA and FQGNSA. This CDR3 has 13 amino acids. Written as DNA, the CDR3 is TGTGCCAGCAGCTCACGACAGTTCAATGAGCAGTTCTTC. The encoded protein is CASSSRQFNEQFF.

The chain employs TRBV5-1 and TRBJ2-2; D is ambiguous. V lost 2 bases to trimming and J lost 6 bases, with 11 bases between them. The CDR3 is 14 amino acids. The germline gives CDR1 SGHRS, CDR2 YFSETQ. The CDR3 region has the DNA TGCGCCAGCAGCTTATTCGGTGTTGCCGGGGAGCTGTTTTTT. It is translated as CASSLFGVAGELFF.

The genes are TRBV6-5 and TRBJ1-1; weak D call: TRBD1 (5 bases). Germline V gene sequence: CDR1 MNHEY, CDR2 SVGAGI. The CDR3 covers 13 residues. V lost 5 bases, J lost 3 bases, and 10 bases lay in between. The CDR3, as DNA: TGTGCCAGCAGTCATGGGGCACACACTGAAGCTTTCTTT. Translating gives CASSHGAHTEAFF.

This clone was observed once. The V call is TRBV7-2, the J call TRBJ1-5; D not certain. Trimming stripped 1 base from V and 1 base from J, with 8 bases between. Germline CDR1 SGHTA, CDR2 FQGNSA. The CDR3 is 15 amino acids. The CDR3 DNA is TGTGCCAGCAGCTTAGTTGCGGGAAGCAATCAGCCCCAGCATTTT. Translating it yields CASSLVAGSNQPQHF.